The 3 T cell receptor beta chains below all came from one sample that was sequenced in a study of CD8 T cells in ankylosing spondylitis. Broader study findings: Ankylosing spondylitis blood appeared to carry a characteristic TCR beta motif of roughly eight highly homologous variants.

These receptors have no identified antigens. TCRdb used MiXCR to reprocess the 5' RACE reads, holding one entry per CDR3 protein. Of 450,000 to 550,000 distinct CDR3 sequences in the sample, 5.3% were seen once. Material for sequencing was blood, either unsorted or a sorted T cell fraction (not recorded which). Source of these receptors: a male donor with ankylosing spondylitis.

This clonotype has at least ten counts. CDR3 amino acids: CSVEDPGGYNEQFF. In DNA, the CDR3 is TGCAGCGTTGAAGATCCAGGGGGATACAATGAGCAGTTCTTC. This rearrangement joins TRBV29-1 to TRBJ2-1; 7 positions match TRBD1. Unmatched junction bases numbered 3, after V lost 0 bases and J lost 4 bases. Germline CDR1 reads SQVTM; CDR2 reads ANQGSEA. The CDR3 length is 14 residues.

This clonotype was counted a few times. This sequence joins TRBV7-9 and TRBJ2-1, with 10 bases that match TRBD2. The trim removed 4 bases at V and 6 bases at J, leaving 6 bases unmatched. The CDR3 has 15 amino acids. Germline V gene lookup returns CDR1 SEHNR and CDR2 FQNEAQ (reference sequence). CDR3 protein: CASSSLAGEGNEQFF. The CDR3 DNA reads as TGTGCCAGCAGCTCTCTAGCGGGGGAGGGCAATGAGCAGTTCTTC.

This clonotype appeared many times. V is TRBV25-1 and J is TRBJ2-2; 7 bases align to TRBD1. The CDR3 totals 16 residues. CDR1 and CDR2 from the germline V gene are MGHDK and SYGVNS. V lost 8 bases to trimming and J lost 1 base; unmatched junction nucleotides: 10. In nucleotides, the CDR3 is TGTGCCAGCGGAAAAAGACAGGGAAGGAACACCGGGGAGCTGTTTTTT. Translated: CASGKRQGRNTGELFF.